This is a list of T cell receptor beta chains from one sample in a study of blood T cell repertoires in COVID-19. Repertoires were generated with immunoSEQ multiplex PCR, while TCRdb's copy carries only in-frame clones and drops some. The sample consists of fewer than 250,000 clones, 84% of them appearing once. Sequencing was carried out using peripheral blood. The receptor set was obtained from a woman older than 75 with COVID-19, enrolled during active disease. Each CDR3 is given with its conserved first and last residue. The D gene is left open where the match is weak. Clone size is shown for a subset of rows, as once, few, many or a class of expanded clone.

>TRBD1|TRBV19|-|TRBJ2-1
TGTGCCAGTAGTACAACCGGGACAGGGGTCGGTGAGCAGTTCTTC
CASSTTGTGVGEQFF
>TRBD2|TRBV7-2|-|TRBJ2-3
TGTGCCAGCAGCTGGAGACTAGCGGGGGGGCCGGCAGATACGCAGTATTTT
CASSWRLAGGPADTQYF
>TRBD2|TRBV9|-|TRBJ2-5
TGTGCCAGCAGCGTAGCAAGCGGGGGGGCAGGTGAGACCCAGTACTTC
CASSVASGGAGETQYF
>-|TRBV10-1|-|TRBJ2-7
TGCGCCAGCTGCGCAGAGGGTGGGTCCTACGAGCAGTACTTC
CASCAEGGSYEQYF
>-|TRBV12-2|-|TRBJ1-1
TGTGCAAGTCGCTTATGTACAGGGAGCACTGAAGCTTTCTTT
CASRLCTGSTEAFF
>-|TRBV7-2|few|TRBJ1-2
TGTGCCAGCACCTCCCGGCCGGTGGCGGGAGGCTACACCTTC
CASTSRPVAGGYTF
>-|TRBV11-2|-|TRBJ2-1
TGTGCCAGCAGCAGTCTACAGCAAGTGGAGCAGTTCTTC
CASSSLQQVEQFF
>TRBD2|TRBV5-1|-|TRBJ2-3
TGCGCCAGCAGCGCTACTAGCGGGGTTGATTATTTCACAGATACGCAGTATTTT
CASSATSGVDYFTDTQYF
>TRBD2|TRBV7-3|-|TRBJ2-1
TGTGCCAGCAGCCCCGCACTAGCGGGGGGCGGATCCTACAATGAGCAGTTCTTC
CASSPALAGGGSYNEQFF
>TRBD1|TRBV5-1|-|TRBJ2-1
TGCGCCAGCAGCTCGGGACAGCTCTACAATGAGCAGTTCTTC
CASSSGQLYNEQFF
>TRBD1|TRBV6-5|-|TRBJ2-3
TGTGCCAGCAGTAGGGACAGGGGTACAGATACGCAGTATTTT
CASSRDRGTDTQYF
>-|TRBV5-4|few|TRBJ2-3
TGTGCCAGCACTCCCGATAGAGGCAATACGCAGTATTTT
CASTPDRGNTQYF
>-|TRBV18|-|TRBJ2-7
TGTGCCAGCTCACCCGGGCCAGGGCTCTACGAGCAGTACTTC
CASSPGPGLYEQYF